A selection of T cell receptor beta chains follows, all from one sample in a study of Graves' ophthalmopathy and Graves' hyperthyroidism. TCRdb re-derived calls from the multiplex PCR reads in MiXCR, one entry per CDR3 protein. The repertoire has hundreds of thousands of distinct CDR3 sequences, about a fifth of them found once; the top ten carry 7.1%. Material for sequencing was peripheral blood. The receptors here all came from a woman between 18 and 29 years old with stable Graves' hyperthyroidism. Some clones in this sample may be carry-over from other donors' samples. CDR3s include the opening cysteine and the closing phenylalanine or tryptophan. The D gene is left open where the match is weak. For some rows the clone size is stated as once, few or many, or as a class when expanded; others skip it.

d_call: NA
clone_size: many
v_call: TRBV20-1
j_call: TRBJ2-2
cdr3_aa: CSARPDRLTPGELFF
cdr3_nt: TGCAGTGCTAGACCCGACAGGCTTACACCGGGGGAGCTGTTTTTT

d_call: TRBD2
clone_size: many
v_call: TRBV11-2
j_call: TRBJ2-7
cdr3_aa: CASSQTSVYEQYF
cdr3_nt: TGTGCCAGCAGCCAAACTAGCGTTTACGAGCAGTACTTC

d_call: TRBD1
clone_size: many
v_call: TRBV7-2
j_call: TRBJ2-7
cdr3_aa: CASSPRTGYYEQYF
cdr3_nt: TGTGCCAGCAGCCCGAGGACAGGCTACTACGAGCAGTACTTC

d_call: TRBD1
clone_size: NA
v_call: TRBV30
j_call: TRBJ1-2
cdr3_aa: CAWSSPDRGDYGYTF
cdr3_nt: TGTGCCTGGAGCTCCCCCGACAGGGGGGACTATGGCTACACCTTC

d_call: TRBD1
clone_size: many
v_call: TRBV27
j_call: TRBJ1-2
cdr3_aa: CASSLSRDRLSGYTF
cdr3_nt: TGTGCCAGCAGTTTAAGCCGGGACAGGCTCTCTGGCTACACCTTC

d_call: NA
clone_size: NA
v_call: TRBV29-1
j_call: TRBJ2-5
cdr3_aa: CSVDTPGVGETQYF
cdr3_nt: TGCAGCGTTGATACCCCAGGGGTGGGAGAGACCCAGTACTTC

d_call: TRBD1
clone_size: many
v_call: TRBV20-1
j_call: TRBJ2-7
cdr3_aa: CSGQGDFSSYEQYF
cdr3_nt: TGCAGTGGACAGGGAGATTTTAGCTCCTACGAGCAGTACTTC

d_call: TRBD1
clone_size: many
v_call: TRBV19
j_call: TRBJ1-5
cdr3_aa: CASRSDRGQGQPQHF
cdr3_nt: TGTGCCAGTAGGTCCGACAGGGGGCAAGGTCAGCCCCAGCATTTT

d_call: NA
clone_size: NA
v_call: TRBV6-5
j_call: TRBJ2-5
cdr3_aa: CASSSPTGLLEETQYF
cdr3_nt: TGTGCCAGCAGTTCGCCTACGGGACTTTTGGAAGAGACCCAGTACTTC

d_call: TRBD1
clone_size: many
v_call: TRBV19
j_call: TRBJ1-1
cdr3_aa: CASSLTGTVGTEAFF
cdr3_nt: TGTGCCAGTAGCCTCACCGGGACAGTGGGCACTGAAGCTTTCTTT

d_call: TRBD1
clone_size: NA
v_call: TRBV6-2/TRBV6-3
j_call: TRBJ2-7
cdr3_aa: CASGRDRGVYEQYF
cdr3_nt: TGTGCCAGCGGACGGGACAGGGGGGTCTACGAGCAGTACTTC

d_call: TRBD2
clone_size: NA
v_call: TRBV19
j_call: TRBJ2-3
cdr3_aa: CASSIAGGPKDTQYF
cdr3_nt: TGTGCCAGTAGTATAGCGGGGGGGCCTAAAGATACGCAGTATTTT

d_call: TRBD2
clone_size: NA
v_call: TRBV4-1
j_call: TRBJ2-5
cdr3_aa: CASSQDPGGQETQYF
cdr3_nt: TGCGCCAGCAGCCAAGATCCGGGGGGCCAAGAGACCCAGTACTTC

d_call: NA
clone_size: NA
v_call: TRBV19
j_call: TRBJ1-5
cdr3_aa: CASSISGAGTQPQHF
cdr3_nt: TGTGCCAGTAGTATTAGCGGCGCAGGGACTCAGCCCCAGCATTTT

d_call: NA
clone_size: NA
v_call: TRBV6-1
j_call: TRBJ2-5
cdr3_aa: CASSERFVGQTYQETQYF
cdr3_nt: TGTGCCAGCAGTGAGAGATTCGTGGGACAAACGTACCAAGAGACCCAGTACTTC

d_call: TRBD1
clone_size: NA
v_call: TRBV12-3/TRBV12-4
j_call: TRBJ1-2
cdr3_aa: CASSDRTGVGGYTF
cdr3_nt: TGTGCCAGCAGCGATCGGACAGGGGTGGGTGGCTACACCTTC

d_call: NA
clone_size: many
v_call: TRBV10-3
j_call: TRBJ2-7
cdr3_aa: CAISAQVGVRYEQYF
cdr3_nt: TGTGCCATCAGCGCACAGGTGGGAGTACGGTACGAGCAGTACTTC

d_call: NA
clone_size: many
v_call: TRBV6-1
j_call: TRBJ1-5
cdr3_aa: CASQPGAGGNQPQHF
cdr3_nt: TGTGCCAGCCAACCCGGGGCAGGCGGCAATCAGCCCCAGCATTTT

d_call: NA
clone_size: NA
v_call: TRBV19
j_call: TRBJ2-2
cdr3_aa: CASNPWDQGGELFF
cdr3_nt: TGTGCCAGTAATCCATGGGATCAGGGCGGGGAGCTGTTTTTT

d_call: TRBD1
clone_size: NA
v_call: TRBV27
j_call: TRBJ2-3
cdr3_aa: CAMVDRGLTDTQYF
cdr3_nt: TGTGCCATGGTAGACAGGGGACTCACAGATACGCAGTATTTT

d_call: NA
clone_size: NA
v_call: TRBV5-6
j_call: TRBJ2-6
cdr3_aa: CASSYSTGFSGANVLTF
cdr3_nt: TGTGCCAGCAGCTATTCTACAGGGTTCTCTGGGGCCAACGTCCTGACTTTC

d_call: NA
clone_size: many
v_call: TRBV6-2/TRBV6-3
j_call: TRBJ2-7
cdr3_aa: CASSYDGDPYEQYF
cdr3_nt: TGTGCCAGCAGTTACGACGGGGACCCCTACGAGCAGTACTTC

d_call: NA
clone_size: many
v_call: TRBV7-9
j_call: TRBJ1-2
cdr3_aa: CASSLDGVWISTF
cdr3_nt: TGTGCCAGCAGCTTGGACGGAGTATGGATTTCCACCTTC

d_call: NA
clone_size: few
v_call: TRBV5-1
j_call: TRBJ2-7
cdr3_aa: CASSLALRLDKSPHEQYF
cdr3_nt: TGCGCCAGCAGCTTGGCATTAAGGCTGGACAAGTCTCCCCACGAGCAGTACTTC

d_call: NA
clone_size: many
v_call: TRBV27
j_call: TRBJ1-1
cdr3_aa: CASSLKGNPEAFF
cdr3_nt: TGTGCCAGCAGTTTGAAGGGGAACCCTGAAGCTTTCTTT

d_call: NA
clone_size: once
v_call: TRBV6-1
j_call: TRBJ2-2
cdr3_aa: CAAWDSIRGQLFF
cdr3_nt: TGTGCCGCATGGGACTCAATAAGAGGACAGCTGTTTTTT

d_call: NA
clone_size: few
v_call: TRBV19
j_call: TRBJ2-7
cdr3_aa: CASTPNGRRGAGYEQYF
cdr3_nt: TGTGCCAGTACCCCTAATGGTCGAAGGGGCGCCGGCTACGAGCAGTACTTC

d_call: NA
clone_size: NA
v_call: TRBV19
j_call: TRBJ1-1
cdr3_aa: CASSYTTPTEAFF
cdr3_nt: TGTGCCAGTAGTTATACGACCCCCACTGAAGCTTTCTTT

d_call: NA
clone_size: NA
v_call: TRBV12-3/TRBV12-4
j_call: TRBJ1-2
cdr3_aa: CASSPSSTGLGYTF
cdr3_nt: TGTGCCAGCAGTCCTTCGTCGACTGGGCTGGGCTACACCTTC

d_call: NA
clone_size: few
v_call: TRBV3-1
j_call: TRBJ1-5
cdr3_aa: CASSQGSGDQPQHF
cdr3_nt: TGTGCCAGCAGCCAAGGTTCTGGGGATCAGCCCCAGCATTTT

d_call: TRBD1
clone_size: few
v_call: TRBV3-1
j_call: TRBJ1-1
cdr3_aa: CASSQYRGAEAFF
cdr3_nt: TGTGCCAGCAGCCAGTACAGGGGAGCTGAAGCTTTCTTT

d_call: TRBD1
clone_size: once
v_call: TRBV20-1
j_call: TRBJ2-7
cdr3_aa: CSASGTGNPNEQYF
cdr3_nt: TGCAGTGCTAGCGGGACAGGGAATCCCAACGAGCAGTACTTC

d_call: TRBD2
clone_size: few
v_call: TRBV20-1
j_call: TRBJ2-4
cdr3_aa: CSANPAGGPRFF
cdr3_nt: TGCAGTGCTAACCCAGCGGGAGGGCCTCGGTTCTTC

d_call: TRBD1
clone_size: NA
v_call: TRBV6-1
j_call: TRBJ2-7
cdr3_aa: CASSDRDRGIYEQYF
cdr3_nt: TGTGCCAGCAGTGACCGGGACAGGGGGATCTACGAGCAGTACTTC

d_call: NA
clone_size: many
v_call: TRBV10-1
j_call: TRBJ1-2
cdr3_aa: CASSESQVPSYGYTF
cdr3_nt: TGCGCCAGCAGTGAGTCGCAGGTGCCCTCCTATGGCTACACCTTC

d_call: TRBD1
clone_size: NA
v_call: TRBV10-1
j_call: TRBJ1-5
cdr3_aa: CASSGTGEDGQPQHF
cdr3_nt: TGCGCCAGCAGTGGAACAGGGGAAGATGGTCAGCCCCAGCATTTT

d_call: NA
clone_size: many
v_call: TRBV3-1
j_call: TRBJ2-7
cdr3_aa: CASSHDVASYEQYF
cdr3_nt: TGTGCCAGCAGCCATGACGTCGCTTCCTACGAGCAGTACTTC

d_call: TRBD1
clone_size: many
v_call: TRBV13
j_call: TRBJ1-5
cdr3_aa: CASSPQPYTGTGKYSNQPQHF
cdr3_nt: TGTGCCAGCAGCCCCCAACCCTACACCGGGACAGGGAAATATAGCAATCAGCCCCAGCATTTT

d_call: TRBD2
clone_size: few
v_call: TRBV5-4
j_call: TRBJ2-2
cdr3_aa: CASSLIPSGRNTGELFF
cdr3_nt: TGTGCCAGCAGCTTGATCCCTAGCGGTCGCAACACCGGGGAGCTGTTTTTT

d_call: TRBD2
clone_size: many
v_call: TRBV10-3
j_call: TRBJ2-2
cdr3_aa: CALLGLAGGDGELFF
cdr3_nt: TGTGCCTTACTAGGACTAGCGGGAGGGGACGGGGAGCTGTTTTTT

d_call: NA
clone_size: many
v_call: TRBV12-3/TRBV12-4
j_call: TRBJ1-6
cdr3_aa: CASRPGGGAYNSPLHF
cdr3_nt: TGTGCCAGCAGACCCGGCGGGGGCGCGTATAATTCACCCCTCCACTTT

d_call: NA
clone_size: many
v_call: TRBV25-1
j_call: TRBJ1-2
cdr3_aa: CASSGSRYGYTF
cdr3_nt: TGTGCCAGCAGTGGGAGTAGGTATGGCTACACCTTC

d_call: TRBD1
clone_size: many
v_call: TRBV24-1
j_call: TRBJ1-1
cdr3_aa: CAVRQGNTEAFF
cdr3_nt: TGTGCCGTGCGACAGGGGAACACTGAAGCTTTCTTT

d_call: NA
clone_size: NA
v_call: TRBV6-1
j_call: TRBJ1-5
cdr3_aa: CAIESFNQPQHF
cdr3_nt: TGTGCCATCGAAAGTTTTAATCAGCCCCAGCATTTT

d_call: NA
clone_size: NA
v_call: TRBV2
j_call: TRBJ1-5
cdr3_aa: CASNEVSASAEPQHF
cdr3_nt: TGTGCCAGTAATGAGGTCTCAGCCTCCGCGGAGCCCCAGCATTTT

d_call: NA
clone_size: NA
v_call: TRBV6-1
j_call: TRBJ2-7
cdr3_aa: CASSGRWSSYEQYF
cdr3_nt: TGTGCCAGCAGTGGTAGGTGGAGCTCCTACGAGCAGTACTTC

d_call: TRBD1
clone_size: many
v_call: TRBV28
j_call: TRBJ2-7
cdr3_aa: CASRTGGLYEQYF
cdr3_nt: TGTGCCAGCAGGACAGGGGGCCTTTACGAGCAGTACTTC

d_call: NA
clone_size: many
v_call: TRBV2
j_call: TRBJ2-7
cdr3_aa: CASRSSGLYYEQYF
cdr3_nt: TGTGCCAGCAGGAGTAGCGGATTGTACTACGAGCAGTACTTC

d_call: TRBD1
clone_size: many
v_call: TRBV2
j_call: TRBJ1-1
cdr3_aa: CASQGQPNTEAFF
cdr3_nt: TGTGCCAGCCAGGGACAGCCCAACACTGAAGCTTTCTTT

d_call: TRBD2
clone_size: many
v_call: TRBV4-1
j_call: TRBJ2-7
cdr3_aa: CASSQGGGTASYYEQYF
cdr3_nt: TGCGCCAGCAGCCAAGGCGGGGGGACCGCGAGTTACTACGAGCAGTACTTC

d_call: NA
clone_size: NA
v_call: TRBV28
j_call: TRBJ2-7
cdr3_aa: CASSLDSLREQYF
cdr3_nt: TGTGCCAGCAGTTTAGATTCCCTTAGGGAGCAGTACTTC

d_call: TRBD2
clone_size: many
v_call: TRBV7-3
j_call: TRBJ2-2
cdr3_aa: CASSLWGPSGPATGELFF
cdr3_nt: TGTGCCAGCAGCTTATGGGGACCTAGCGGGCCAGCCACCGGGGAGCTGTTTTTT

d_call: NA
clone_size: NA
v_call: TRBV10-3
j_call: TRBJ2-5
cdr3_aa: CAISAESGQTQYF
cdr3_nt: TGTGCCATCAGTGCGGAGAGTGGCCAGACCCAGTACTTC